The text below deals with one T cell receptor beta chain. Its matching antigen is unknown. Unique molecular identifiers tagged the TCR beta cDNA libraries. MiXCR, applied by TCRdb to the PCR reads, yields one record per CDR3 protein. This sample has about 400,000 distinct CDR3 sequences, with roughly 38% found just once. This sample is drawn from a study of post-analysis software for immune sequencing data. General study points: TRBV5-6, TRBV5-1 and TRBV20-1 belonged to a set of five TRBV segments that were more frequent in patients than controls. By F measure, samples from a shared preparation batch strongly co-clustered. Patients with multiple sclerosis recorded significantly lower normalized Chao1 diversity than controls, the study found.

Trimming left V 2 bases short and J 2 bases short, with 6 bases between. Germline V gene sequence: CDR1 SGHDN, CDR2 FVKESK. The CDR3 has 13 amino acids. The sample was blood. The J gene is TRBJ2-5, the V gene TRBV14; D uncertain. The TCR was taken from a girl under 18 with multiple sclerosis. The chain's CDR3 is CASSQRTQETQYF. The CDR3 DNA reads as TGTGCCAGCAGCCAAAGAACACAAGAGACCCAGTACTTC.